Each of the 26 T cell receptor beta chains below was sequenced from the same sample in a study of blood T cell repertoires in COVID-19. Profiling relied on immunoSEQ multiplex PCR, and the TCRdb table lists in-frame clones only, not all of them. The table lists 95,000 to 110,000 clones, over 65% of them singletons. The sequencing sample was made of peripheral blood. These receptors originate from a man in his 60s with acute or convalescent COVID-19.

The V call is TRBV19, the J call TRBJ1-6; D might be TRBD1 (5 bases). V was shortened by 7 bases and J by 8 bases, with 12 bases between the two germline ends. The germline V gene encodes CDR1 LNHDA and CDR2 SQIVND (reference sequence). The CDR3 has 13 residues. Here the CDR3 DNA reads TGTGCCAGTACGGGCAGGGACTATTCACCCCTCCACTTT. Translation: CASTGRDYSPLHF.

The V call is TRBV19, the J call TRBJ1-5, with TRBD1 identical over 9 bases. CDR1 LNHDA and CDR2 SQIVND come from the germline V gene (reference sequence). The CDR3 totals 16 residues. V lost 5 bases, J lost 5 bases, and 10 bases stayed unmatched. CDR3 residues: CASSLQRQGGHQPQHF. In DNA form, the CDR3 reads TGTGCCAGTAGTCTACAACGACAGGGGGGGCATCAGCCCCAGCATTTT.

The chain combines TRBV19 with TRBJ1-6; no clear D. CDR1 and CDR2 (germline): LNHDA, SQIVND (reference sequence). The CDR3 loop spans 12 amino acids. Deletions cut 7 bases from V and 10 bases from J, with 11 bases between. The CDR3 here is CASKHGNSPLHF. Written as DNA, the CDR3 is TGTGCCAGTAAGCACGGTAACTCACCCCTCCACTTT.

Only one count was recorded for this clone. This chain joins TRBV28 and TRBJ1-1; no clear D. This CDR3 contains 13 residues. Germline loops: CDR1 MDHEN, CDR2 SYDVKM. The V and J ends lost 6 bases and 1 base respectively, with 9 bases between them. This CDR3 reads CASSQTANTEAFF. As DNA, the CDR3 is TGTGCCAGCAGCCAAACAGCGAACACTGAAGCTTTCTTT.

CDR3 in amino acids: CASSLARSYSGNTIYF. CDR3 in DNA: TGTGCCAGCAGCTTGGCCCGTTCCTATTCTGGAAACACCATATATTTT. This sequence joins TRBV5-5 and TRBJ1-3, with D unclear. The CDR3 totals 16 residues. Germline CDR1 is SGHKS and CDR2 is YYEKEE (reference sequence). Trimming cost V 0 bases and J 1 base, with 11 bases left between them.

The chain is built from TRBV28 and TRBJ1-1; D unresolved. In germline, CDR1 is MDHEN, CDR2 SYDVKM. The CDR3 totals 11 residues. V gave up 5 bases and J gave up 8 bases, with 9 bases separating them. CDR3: CASSRYSEAFF. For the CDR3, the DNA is TGTGCCAGCAGTCGTTACTCGGAAGCTTTCTTT. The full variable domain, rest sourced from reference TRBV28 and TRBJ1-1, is DVKVTQSSRYLVKRTGEKVFLECVQDMDHENMFWYRQDPGLGLRLIYFSYDVKMKEKGDIPEGYSVSREKKERFSLILESASTNQTSMYLCASSRYSEAFFGQGTRLTVV.

The CDR3 region has the DNA TGTGCCAGCACAAAGACAGGGTTCGGTCAGCCCCAGCATTTT. Protein sequence: CASTKTGFGQPQHF. V usage is TRBV2 and J usage is TRBJ1-5; TRBD1 agrees at 7 bases. V lost 7 bases to trimming and J lost 6 bases; unmatched junction nucleotides: 9. Germline CDR1 reads SNHLY; CDR2 reads FYNNEI. The CDR3 covers 14 residues.

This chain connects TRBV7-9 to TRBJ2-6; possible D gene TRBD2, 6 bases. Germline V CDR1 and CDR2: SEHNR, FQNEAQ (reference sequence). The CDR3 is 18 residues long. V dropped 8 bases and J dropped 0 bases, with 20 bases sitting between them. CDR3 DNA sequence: TGTGCCAGCGTCCGGGACTCAATTTCCGTCTCTGGGGCCAACGTCCTGACTTTC. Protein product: CASVRDSISVSGANVLTF. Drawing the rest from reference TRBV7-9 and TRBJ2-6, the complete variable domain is DTGVSQNPRHKITKRGQNVTFRCDPISEHNRLYWYRQTLGQGPEFLTYFQNEAQLEKSRLLSDRFSAERPKGSFSTLEIQRTEQGDSAMYLCASVRDSISVSGANVLTFGAGSRLTVL.

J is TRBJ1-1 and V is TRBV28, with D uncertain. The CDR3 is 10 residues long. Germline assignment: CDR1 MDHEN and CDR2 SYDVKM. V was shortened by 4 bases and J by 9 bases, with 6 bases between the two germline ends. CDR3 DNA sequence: TGTGCCAGCAGTTCGCGTCAAGCTTTCTTT. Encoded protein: CASSSRQAFF.

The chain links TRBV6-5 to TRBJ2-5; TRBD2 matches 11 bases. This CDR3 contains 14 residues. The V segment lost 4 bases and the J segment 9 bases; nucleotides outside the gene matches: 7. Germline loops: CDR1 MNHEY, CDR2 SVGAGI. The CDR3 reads CASSSPGLAASQYF. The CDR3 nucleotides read TGTGCCAGCAGTTCCCCGGGACTAGCGGCCTCCCAGTACTTC.

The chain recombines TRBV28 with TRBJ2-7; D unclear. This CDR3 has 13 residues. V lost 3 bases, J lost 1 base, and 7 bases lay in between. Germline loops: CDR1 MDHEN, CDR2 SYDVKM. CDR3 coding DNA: TGTGCCAGCAGTTTGGGCCGTTCCTACGAGCAGTACTTC. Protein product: CASSLGRSYEQYF.

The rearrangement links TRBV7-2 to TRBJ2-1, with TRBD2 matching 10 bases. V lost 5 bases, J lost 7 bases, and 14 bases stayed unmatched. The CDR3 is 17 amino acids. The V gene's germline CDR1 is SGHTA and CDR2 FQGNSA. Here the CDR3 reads CASSLWVIAGGQNEQFF. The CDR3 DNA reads TGTGCCAGCAGCCTTTGGGTCATAGCGGGAGGACAAAATGAGCAGTTCTTC.

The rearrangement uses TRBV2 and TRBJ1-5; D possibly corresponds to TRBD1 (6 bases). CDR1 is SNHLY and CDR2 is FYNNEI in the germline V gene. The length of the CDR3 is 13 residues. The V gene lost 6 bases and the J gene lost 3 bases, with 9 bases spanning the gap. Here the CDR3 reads CASRDSPNQPQHF. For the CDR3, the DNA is TGTGCCAGCAGGGACAGCCCCAATCAGCCCCAGCATTTT. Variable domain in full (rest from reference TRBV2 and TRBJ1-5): EPEVTQTPSHQVTQMGQEVILRCVPISNHLYFYWYRQILGQKVEFLVSFYNNEISEKSEIFDDQFSVERPDGSNFTLKIRSTKLEDSAMYFCASRDSPNQPQHFGDGTRLSIL.

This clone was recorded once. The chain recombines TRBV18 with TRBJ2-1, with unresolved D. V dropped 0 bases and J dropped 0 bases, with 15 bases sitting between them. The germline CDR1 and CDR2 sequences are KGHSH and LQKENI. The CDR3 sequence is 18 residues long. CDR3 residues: CASSPPFRYSNSYNEQFF. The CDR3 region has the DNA TGTGCCAGCTCACCACCGTTTAGGTACAGTAACTCCTACAATGAGCAGTTCTTC.

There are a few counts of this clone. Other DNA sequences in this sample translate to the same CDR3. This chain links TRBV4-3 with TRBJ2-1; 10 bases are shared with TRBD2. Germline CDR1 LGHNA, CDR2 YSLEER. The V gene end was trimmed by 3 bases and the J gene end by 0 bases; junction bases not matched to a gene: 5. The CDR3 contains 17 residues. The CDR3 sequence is CASSQRLAGYSYNEQFF. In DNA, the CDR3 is TGCGCCAGCAGCCAGAGACTAGCGGGTTACTCCTACAATGAGCAGTTCTTC.

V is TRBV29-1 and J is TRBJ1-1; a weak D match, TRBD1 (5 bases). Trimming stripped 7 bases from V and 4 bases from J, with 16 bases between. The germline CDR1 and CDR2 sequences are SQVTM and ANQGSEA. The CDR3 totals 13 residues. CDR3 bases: TGCAGCGCCACGGGGGGGTCGGGCACTGAAGCTTTCTTT. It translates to CSATGGSGTEAFF. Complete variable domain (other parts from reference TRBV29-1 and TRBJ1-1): SAVISQKPSRDICQRGTSLTIQCQVDSQVTMMFWYRQQPGQSLTLIATANQGSEATYESGFVIDKFPISRPNLTFSTLTVSNMSPEDSSIYLCSATGGSGTEAFFGQGTRLTVV.

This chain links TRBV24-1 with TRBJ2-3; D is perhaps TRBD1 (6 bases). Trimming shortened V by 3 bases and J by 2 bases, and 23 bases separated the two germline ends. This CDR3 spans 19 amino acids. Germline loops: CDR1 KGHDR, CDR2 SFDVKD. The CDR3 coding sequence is TGTGCCACCAGTGATCACCGGGACACAAAAGGGTCACACACAGATACGCAGTATTTT. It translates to CATSDHRDTKGSHTDTQYF.

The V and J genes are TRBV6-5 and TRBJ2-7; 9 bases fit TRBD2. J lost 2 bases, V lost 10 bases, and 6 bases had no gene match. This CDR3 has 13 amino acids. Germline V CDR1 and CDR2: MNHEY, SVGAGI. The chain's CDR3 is CATSSGTPYEQYF. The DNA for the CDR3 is TGTGCCACCTCTAGCGGGACCCCCTACGAGCAGTACTTC.

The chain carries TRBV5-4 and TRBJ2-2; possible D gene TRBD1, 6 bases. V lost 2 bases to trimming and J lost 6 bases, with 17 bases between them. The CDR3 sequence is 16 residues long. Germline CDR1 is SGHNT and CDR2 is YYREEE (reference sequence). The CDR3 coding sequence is TGTGCCAGCAGCTTTAAGTCGTCAGGGGAACCCGGGGAGCTGTTTTTT. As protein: CASSFKSSGEPGELFF. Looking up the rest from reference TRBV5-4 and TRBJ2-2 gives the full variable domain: ETGVTQSPTHLIKTRGQQVTLRCSSQSGHNTVSWYQQALGQGPQFIFQYYREEENGRGNFPPRFSGLQFPNYSSELNVNALELDDSALYLCASSFKSSGEPGELFFGEGSRLTVL.

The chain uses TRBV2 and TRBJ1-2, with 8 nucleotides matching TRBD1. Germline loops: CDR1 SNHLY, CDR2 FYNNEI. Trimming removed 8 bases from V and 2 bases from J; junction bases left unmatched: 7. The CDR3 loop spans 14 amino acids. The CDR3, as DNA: TGTGCCAGCCGGACAGGGTCGGCGAACTATGGCTACACCTTC. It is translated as CASRTGSANYGYTF.

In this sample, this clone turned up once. The CDR3 spells CASSWDRDRDEQYF. The DNA for the CDR3 is TGTGCCAGCAGCTGGGACCGGGACAGGGACGAGCAGTACTTC. This sequence joins TRBV7-9 and TRBJ2-7, with TRBD1 matching over 9 bases. Germline CDR1 and CDR2: SEHNR and FQNEAQ (reference sequence). The CDR3 consists of 14 residues. V shed 4 bases, J shed 5 bases, and the junction held 6 bases outside the gene matches.

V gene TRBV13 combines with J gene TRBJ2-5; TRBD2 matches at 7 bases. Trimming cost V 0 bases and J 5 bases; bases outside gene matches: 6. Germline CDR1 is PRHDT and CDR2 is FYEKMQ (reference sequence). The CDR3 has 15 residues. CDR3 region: CASSLGVVGGETQYF. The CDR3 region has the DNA TGTGCCAGCAGCTTAGGGGTCGTGGGAGGGGAGACCCAGTACTTC.

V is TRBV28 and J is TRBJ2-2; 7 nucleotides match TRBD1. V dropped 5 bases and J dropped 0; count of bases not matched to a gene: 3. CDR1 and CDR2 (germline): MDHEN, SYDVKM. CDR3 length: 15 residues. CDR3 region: CASSPTGANTGELFF. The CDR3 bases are TGTGCCAGCAGTCCCACAGGGGCGAACACCGGGGAGCTGTTTTTT.

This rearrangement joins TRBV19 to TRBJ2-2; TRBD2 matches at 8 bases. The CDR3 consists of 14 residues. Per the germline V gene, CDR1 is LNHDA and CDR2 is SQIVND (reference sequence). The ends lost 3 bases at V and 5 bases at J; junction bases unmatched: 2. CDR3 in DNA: TGTGCCAGTAGTATTCAGCGGGAGACCGGGGAGCTGTTTTTT. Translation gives CASSIQRETGELFF.

The CDR3 region has the DNA TGTGCCACCAGTGACCCCCTTCGGACAGACTATGGCTACACCTTC. It is translated as CATSDPLRTDYGYTF. This chain uses TRBV24-1 with TRBJ1-2; tentatively, D is TRBD1 (6 bases). With 4 bases removed from V and 3 bases from J, the gap between germline ends came to 14 bases. Per germline, CDR1 KGHDR and CDR2 SFDVKD. The CDR3 has 15 residues.

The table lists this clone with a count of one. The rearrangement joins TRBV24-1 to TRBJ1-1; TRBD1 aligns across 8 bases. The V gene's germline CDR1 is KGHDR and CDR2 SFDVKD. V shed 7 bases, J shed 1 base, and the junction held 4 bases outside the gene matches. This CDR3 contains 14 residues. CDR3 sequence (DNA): TGTGCCACCAGACCCGGGACAGGGAACACTGAAGCTTTCTTT. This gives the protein CATRPGTGNTEAFF.